This T cell receptor (beta chain) was identified during a study of cytomegalovirus exposure and HLA in healthy donors. The PCR employed 60 Vbeta primers together with 13 Jbeta primers. Clones were sequenced by immunoSEQ multiplex PCR, and TCRdb holds only the in-frame ones, with some missing. In all, the sample yields over 100,000 clones. Per germline, CDR1 SGHVS and CDR2 FNYEAQ. V lost 5 bases to trimming and J lost 6 bases, with 25 bases between them. The CDR3 length is 17 residues. The TCR was taken from a young man in good health and CMV-seronegative. The sample taken for sequencing was PBMCs. The chain uses TRBV7-6 and TRBJ2-5; possible D gene TRBD2, 6 bases. CDR3 amino acids: CASSDPGRTGAGKTQYF. The CDR3, as DNA: TGTGCCAGCAGCGACCCCGGTAGAACGGGAGCAGGGAAGACCCAGTACTTC.